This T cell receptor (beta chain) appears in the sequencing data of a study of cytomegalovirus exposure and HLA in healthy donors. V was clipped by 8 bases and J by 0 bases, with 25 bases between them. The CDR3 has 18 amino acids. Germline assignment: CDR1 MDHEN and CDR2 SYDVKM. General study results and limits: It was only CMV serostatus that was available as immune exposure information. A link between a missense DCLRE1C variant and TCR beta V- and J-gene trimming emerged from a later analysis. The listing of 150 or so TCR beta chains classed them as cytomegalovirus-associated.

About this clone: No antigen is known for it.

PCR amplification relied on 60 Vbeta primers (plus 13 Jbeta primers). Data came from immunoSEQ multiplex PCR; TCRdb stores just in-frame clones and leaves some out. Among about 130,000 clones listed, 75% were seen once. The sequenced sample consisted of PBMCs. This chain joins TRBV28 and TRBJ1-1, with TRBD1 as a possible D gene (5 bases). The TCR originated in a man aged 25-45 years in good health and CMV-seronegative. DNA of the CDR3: TGTGCCAGCTATCCGCAGGGAGGGCTCGGAGTATTGAACACTGAAGCTTTCTTT. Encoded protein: CASYPQGGLGVLNTEAFF.